These 16 T cell receptor beta chains share one sample of origin, sequenced in a study of blood T cell repertoires in COVID-19. The protocol was immunoSEQ multiplex PCR, while the TCRdb copy is restricted to in-frame clones and leaves out a portion. The sample contains over 200,000 clones, roughly nine tenths of which appear only once. Material for sequencing was PBMCs or T cells enriched from blood (not recorded which). The receptors were sampled from a woman aged 45 to 65 in a cohort exposed to, infected with or recovered from COVID-19 (not recorded which).

V usage is TRBV20-1 and J usage is TRBJ2-7; weak D call: TRBD2 (5 bases). Germline V CDR1 and CDR2: DFQATT, SNEGSKA (reference sequence). V dropped 7 bases and J dropped 4 bases, with 11 bases sitting between them. CDR3 length: 11 amino acids. Here the CDR3 DNA reads TGCAGTGTCAGAGGGTATTACGAGCAGTACTTC. This codes for CSVRGYYEQYF.

The chain is built from TRBV10-2 and TRBJ2-7; D not resolved. Trimming took 1 base from V and 6 from J, leaving 16 bases between them. Germline lookup yields CDR1 WSHSY and CDR2 SAAADI. The CDR3 runs to 15 residues. CDR3 loop: CASSELSLEFVEQYF. CDR3 DNA sequence: TGCGCCAGCAGTGAGTTAAGTTTAGAGTTCGTCGAGCAGTACTTC.

The rearrangement joins TRBV18 to TRBJ1-2, with TRBD1 matching over 10 bases. V shed 2 bases, J shed 2 bases, and the junction held 8 bases outside the gene matches. Germline V gives CDR1 KGHSH, CDR2 LQKENI. The CDR3 spans 17 residues. CDR3 DNA: TGTGCCAGCTCACCAGAAGGACAGGGGGTCAGGAACTATGGCTACACCTTC. Amino acids: CASSPEGQGVRNYGYTF.

Points on this clone: The junction departs from the called germline gene at one end, perhaps through a read error. CDR3 sequence reads: CASSSISATGAFF. In nucleotides, the CDR3 is TGTGCCAGCAGTTCAATATCCGCGACTGGAGCTTTCTTT. The chain is built from TRBV28 and TRBJ1-1; the D is unclear. Germline V lookup: CDR1 MDHEN, CDR2 SYDVKM. The CDR3 is made up of 13 amino acids.

This clone was counted only a few times. The rearrangement joins TRBV28 to TRBJ1-1, with TRBD1 matching 10 bases. The germline V gene encodes CDR1 MDHEN and CDR2 SYDVKM. The J segment lost 1 base and the V segment lost 6 bases, leaving 2 bases of the junction unmatched. CDR3 length: 14 residues. The CDR3 DNA sequence: TGTGCCAGCAGGACAGGGGGCGCGAACACTGAAGCTTTCTTT. Translating it yields CASRTGGANTEAFF.

The chain's CDR3 is CSVDRQVARYGYTF. The CDR3 region has the DNA TGCAGCGTTGATCGACAGGTTGCAAGATATGGCTACACCTTC. The chain recombines TRBV29-1 with TRBJ1-2; TRBD1 is a possible D gene (6 bases). In germline, CDR1 is SQVTM, CDR2 ANQGSEA. With 3 bases removed from V and 5 bases from J, the gap between germline ends came to 16 bases. This CDR3 region has 14 residues.

CDR3 in DNA: TGTGCCAGCAGCCCCAGGGCCCCCAACCTAAAACTGTTTTTT. This sequence encodes CASSPRAPNLKLFF. The chain is built from TRBV27 and TRBJ1-4; a weak D match, TRBD1 (5 bases). Trimming stripped 6 bases from V and 10 bases from J, with 18 bases between. CDR3 size: 14 residues. Germline lookup yields CDR1 MNHEY and CDR2 SMNVEV (reference sequence). The full variable domain, completed using reference TRBV27 and TRBJ1-4, is EAQVTQNPRYLITVTGKKLTVTCSQNMNHEYMSWYRQDPGLGLRQIYYSMNVEVTDKGDVPEGYKVSRKEKRNFPLILESPSPNQTSLYFCASSPRAPNLKLFFGSGTQLSVL.

V is TRBV28 and J is TRBJ2-2; 9 bases align to TRBD2. The CDR3 is made up of 16 amino acids. The germline V gene has CDR1 MDHEN and CDR2 SYDVKM. The J segment lost 4 bases and the V segment lost 5 bases, leaving 8 bases of the junction unmatched. The CDR3 nucleotides are TGTGCCAGCAGTATGGGACTAGCTAGGGGCACCGGGGAGCTGTTTTTT. Translation: CASSMGLARGTGELFF.

The chain couples TRBV9 to TRBJ1-4; a weak D match, TRBD1 (5 bases). Germline assignment: CDR1 SGDLS and CDR2 YYNGEE. Trimming pared 10 bases from V and 2 bases from J, leaving 15 bases between. The CDR3 covers 14 residues. As DNA, the CDR3 is TGTGCCTCCTCAGGGATTACGACTAATGAAAAACTGTTTTTT. Its protein is CASSGITTNEKLFF.

The J gene is TRBJ2-1, the V gene TRBV5-1, with 8 bases identical to TRBD2. The CDR3 is made up of 15 amino acids. The germline V gene has CDR1 SGHRS and CDR2 YFSETQ. The V segment lost 6 bases and the J segment 4 bases; nucleotides outside the gene matches: 9. The CDR3 sequence: CASTPLADTYNEQFF. CDR3 bases: TGCGCCAGCACTCCACTAGCGGACACTTACAATGAGCAGTTCTTC.

The V and J genes are TRBV28 and TRBJ1-6, with unresolved D. V lost 6 bases to trimming and J lost 13 bases, with 19 bases between them. CDR3 length: 14 amino acids. In germline, CDR1 is MDHEN, CDR2 SYDVKM. This CDR3 reads CASRLLDNSAPLHF. CDR3 bases: TGTGCCAGCAGGCTCCTAGATAATTCGGCCCCCCTCCACTTT.

The V gene is TRBV6-2 or TRBV6-3, the J gene TRBJ2-7; the D gene is possibly TRBD1 (6 bases). The CDR3 is made up of 14 amino acids. The germline gives CDR1 MNHEY, CDR2 SVGEGT. V dropped 6 bases and J dropped 5 bases, with 17 bases sitting between them. The CDR3 region has the DNA TGTGCCAGCAGCCCCGACAGGACCCCCCACGAGCAGTACTTC. It translates to CASSPDRTPHEQYF.

J is TRBJ2-7 and V is TRBV27; TRBD1 might be the D (6 bases). The CDR3 extends over 15 amino acids. Germline loops: CDR1 MNHEY, CDR2 SMNVEV (reference sequence). V lost 5 bases, J lost 5 bases, and 19 bases lay in between. The CDR3 region is CASSRAGTWDNEQYF. CDR3 DNA sequence: TGTGCCAGCAGTCGAGCCGGGACATGGGATAACGAGCAGTACTTC.

This sequence joins TRBV30 and TRBJ1-6, with D tentatively TRBD1 (6 bases). V was trimmed by 2 bases and J by 9 bases, leaving 11 bases between them. Germline CDR1 GTSNPN, CDR2 SVGIG (reference sequence). The CDR3 contains 13 residues. The CDR3 loop is CAWSFRQASPLHF. CDR3 DNA sequence: TGTGCCTGGAGTTTCAGACAGGCTTCACCCCTCCACTTT. Combining the CDR3 with reference TRBV30 and TRBJ1-6 gives the whole variable domain SQTIHQWPATLVQPVGSPLSLECTVEGTSNPNLYWYRQAAGRGLQLLFYSVGIGQISSEVPQNLSASRPQDRQFILSSKKLLLSDSGFYLCAWSFRQASPLHFGNGTRLTVT.

The chain couples TRBV6-6 to TRBJ2-1; D may be TRBD2 (5 bases). The CDR3 is made up of 13 amino acids. Germline V gene data show CDR1 as MNHNY and CDR2 as SVGAGI (reference sequence). The V gene lost 7 bases and the J gene lost 6 bases, with 13 bases spanning the gap. CDR3 sequence (DNA): TGTGCCAGCAACCTCGGACTGTTCAATGAGCAGTTCTTC. Its translation is CASNLGLFNEQFF.

This chain connects TRBV2 to TRBJ2-2, with D uncertain. The CDR3 spans 13 residues. The V gene lost 6 bases and the J gene lost 6 bases, with 11 bases spanning the gap. Germline V gives CDR1 SNHLY, CDR2 FYNNEI. CDR3: CASRTSGPGELFF. CDR3 coding DNA: TGTGCCAGCAGAACCTCGGGTCCCGGGGAGCTGTTTTTT.